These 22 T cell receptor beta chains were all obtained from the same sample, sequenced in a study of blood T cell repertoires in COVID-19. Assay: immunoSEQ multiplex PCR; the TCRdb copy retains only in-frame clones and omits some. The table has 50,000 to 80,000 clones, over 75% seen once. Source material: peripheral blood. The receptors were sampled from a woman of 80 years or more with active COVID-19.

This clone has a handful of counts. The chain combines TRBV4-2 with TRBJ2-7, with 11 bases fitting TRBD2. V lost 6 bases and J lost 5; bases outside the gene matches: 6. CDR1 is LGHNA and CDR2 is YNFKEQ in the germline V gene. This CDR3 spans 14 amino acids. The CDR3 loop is CASSVAGGRDEQYF. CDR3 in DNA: TGTGCCAGCAGTGTAGCGGGAGGGAGGGACGAGCAGTACTTC.

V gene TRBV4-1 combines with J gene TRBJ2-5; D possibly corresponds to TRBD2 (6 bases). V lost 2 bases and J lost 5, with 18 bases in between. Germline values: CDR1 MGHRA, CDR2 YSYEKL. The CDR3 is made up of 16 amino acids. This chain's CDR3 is CASSQNPPDGGETQYF. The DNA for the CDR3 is TGCGCCAGCAGCCAAAACCCCCCGGACGGAGGGGAGACCCAGTACTTC.

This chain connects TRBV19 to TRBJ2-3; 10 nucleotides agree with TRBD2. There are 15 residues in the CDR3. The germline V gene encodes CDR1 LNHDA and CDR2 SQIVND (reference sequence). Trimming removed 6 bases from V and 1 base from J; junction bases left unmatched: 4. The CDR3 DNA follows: TGTGCCAGTAGACCGCTAGCGGGAGGCACAGATACGCAGTATTTT. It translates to CASRPLAGGTDTQYF.

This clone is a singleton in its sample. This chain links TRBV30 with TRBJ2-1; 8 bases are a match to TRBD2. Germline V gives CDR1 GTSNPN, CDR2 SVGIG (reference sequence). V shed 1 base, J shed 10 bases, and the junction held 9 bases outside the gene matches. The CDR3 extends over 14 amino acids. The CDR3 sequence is CAWSDGGRRSEQFF. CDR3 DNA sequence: TGTGCCTGGAGTGATGGCGGGAGGCGATCGGAGCAGTTCTTC. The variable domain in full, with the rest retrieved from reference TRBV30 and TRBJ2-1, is SQTIHQWPATLVQPVGSPLSLECTVEGTSNPNLYWYRQAAGRGLQLLFYSVGIGQISSEVPQNLSASRPQDRQFILSSKKLLLSDSGFYLCAWSDGGRRSEQFFGPGTRLTVL.

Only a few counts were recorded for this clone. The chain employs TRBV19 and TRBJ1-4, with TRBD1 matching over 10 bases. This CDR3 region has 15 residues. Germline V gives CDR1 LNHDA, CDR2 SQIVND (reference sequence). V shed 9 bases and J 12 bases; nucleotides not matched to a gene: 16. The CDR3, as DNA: TGTGCCAGCACAGACAGGGGGCGCCGACGTGGGGAACTGTTTTTT. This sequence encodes CASTDRGRRRGELFF.

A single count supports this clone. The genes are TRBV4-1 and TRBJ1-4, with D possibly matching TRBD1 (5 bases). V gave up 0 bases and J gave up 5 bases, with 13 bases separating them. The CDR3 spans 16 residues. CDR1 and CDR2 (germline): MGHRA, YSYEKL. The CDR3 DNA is TGCGCCAGCAGCCAAGATCCACGGGGGGGAAATGAAAAACTGTTTTTT. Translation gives CASSQDPRGGNEKLFF.

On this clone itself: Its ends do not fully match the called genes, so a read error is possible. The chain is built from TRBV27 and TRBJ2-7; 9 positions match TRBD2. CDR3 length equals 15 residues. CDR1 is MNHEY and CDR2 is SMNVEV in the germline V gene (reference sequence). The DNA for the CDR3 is TGTGCCAGCAGTTTACTGGGGACTAGCTCCGACGAGCAGTACTTC. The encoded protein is CASSLLGTSSDEQYF.

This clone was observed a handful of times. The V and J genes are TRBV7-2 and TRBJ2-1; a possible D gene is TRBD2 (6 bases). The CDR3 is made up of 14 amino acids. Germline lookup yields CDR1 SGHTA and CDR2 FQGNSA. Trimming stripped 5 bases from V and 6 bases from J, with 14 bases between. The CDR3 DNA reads TGTGCCAGCAGCGTGTCCCGGCGGGGCAATGAGCAGTTCTTC. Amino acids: CASSVSRRGNEQFF.

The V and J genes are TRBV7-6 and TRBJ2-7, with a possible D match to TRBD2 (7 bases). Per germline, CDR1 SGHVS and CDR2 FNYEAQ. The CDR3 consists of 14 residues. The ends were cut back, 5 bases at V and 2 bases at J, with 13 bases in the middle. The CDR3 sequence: CASSRGATTYEQYF. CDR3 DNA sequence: TGTGCCAGCAGCCGGGGGGCCACGACCTACGAGCAGTACTTC. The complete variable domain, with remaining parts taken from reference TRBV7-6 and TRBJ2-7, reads GAGVSQSPRYKVTKRGQDVALRCDPISGHVSLYWYRQALGQGPEFLTYFNYEAQQDKSGLPNDRFSAERPEGSISTLTIQRTEQRDSAMYRCASSRGATTYEQYFGPGTRLTVT.

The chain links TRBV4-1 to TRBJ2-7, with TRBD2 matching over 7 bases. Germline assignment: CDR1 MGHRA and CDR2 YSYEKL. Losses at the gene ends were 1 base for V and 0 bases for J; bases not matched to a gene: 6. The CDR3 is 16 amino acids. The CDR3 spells CASSQALGGSSYEQYF. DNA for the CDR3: TGCGCCAGCAGCCAAGCCCTGGGCGGGAGCTCCTACGAGCAGTACTTC.

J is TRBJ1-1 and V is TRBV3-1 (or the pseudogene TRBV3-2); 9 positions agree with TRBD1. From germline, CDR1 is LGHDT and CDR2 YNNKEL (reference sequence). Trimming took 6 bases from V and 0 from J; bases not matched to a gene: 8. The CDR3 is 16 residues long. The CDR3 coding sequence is TGTGCCAGCAGACCGACAGGGGGGAGAATGAACACTGAAGCTTTCTTT. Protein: CASRPTGGRMNTEAFF.

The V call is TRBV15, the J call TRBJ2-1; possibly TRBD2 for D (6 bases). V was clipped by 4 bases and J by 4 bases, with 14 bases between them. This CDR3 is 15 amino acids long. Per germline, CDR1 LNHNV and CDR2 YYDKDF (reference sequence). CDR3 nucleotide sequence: TGTGCCACCAGCACCGGCGGGACGACTTACAATGAGCAGTTCTTC. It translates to CATSTGGTTYNEQFF.

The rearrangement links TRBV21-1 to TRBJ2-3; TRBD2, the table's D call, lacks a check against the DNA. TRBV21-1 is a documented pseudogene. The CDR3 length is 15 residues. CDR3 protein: CASSKKGGETDTQYF. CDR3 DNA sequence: TGTGCCAGCAGCAAAAAGGGCGGGGAGACAGATACGCAGTATTTT.

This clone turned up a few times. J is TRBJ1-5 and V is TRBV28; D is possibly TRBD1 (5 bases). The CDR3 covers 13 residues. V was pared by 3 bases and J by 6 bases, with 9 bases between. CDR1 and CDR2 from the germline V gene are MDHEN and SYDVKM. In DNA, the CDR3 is TGTGCCAGCAGTTTGGGCGGGGCTCAGCCCCAGCATTTT. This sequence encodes CASSLGGAQPQHF.

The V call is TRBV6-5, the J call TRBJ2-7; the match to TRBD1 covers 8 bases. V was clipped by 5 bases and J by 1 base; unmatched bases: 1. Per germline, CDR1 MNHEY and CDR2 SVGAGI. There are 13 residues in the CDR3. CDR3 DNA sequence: TGTGCCAGCAGTCGGACAGGGTCCTACGAGCAGTACTTC. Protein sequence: CASSRTGSYEQYF.

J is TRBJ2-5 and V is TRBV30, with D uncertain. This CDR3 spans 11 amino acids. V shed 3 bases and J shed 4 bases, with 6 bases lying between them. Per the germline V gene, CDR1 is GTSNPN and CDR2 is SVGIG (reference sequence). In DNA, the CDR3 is TGTGCCTGGAGCTCGGGAGAGACCCAGTACTTC. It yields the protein CAWSSGETQYF.

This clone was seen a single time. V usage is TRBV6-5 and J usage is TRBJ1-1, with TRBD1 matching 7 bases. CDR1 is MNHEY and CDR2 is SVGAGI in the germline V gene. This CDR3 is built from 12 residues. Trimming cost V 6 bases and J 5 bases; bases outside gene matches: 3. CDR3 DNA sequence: TGTGCCAGCAGGGGGACAGAGACTGAAGCTTTCTTT. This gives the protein CASRGTETEAFF.

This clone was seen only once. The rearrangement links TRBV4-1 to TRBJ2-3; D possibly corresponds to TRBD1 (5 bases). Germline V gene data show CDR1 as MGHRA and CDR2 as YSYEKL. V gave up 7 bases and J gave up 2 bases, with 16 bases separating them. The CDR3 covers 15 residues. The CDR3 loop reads CASKQGALDTDTQYF. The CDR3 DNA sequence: TGCGCCAGCAAACAAGGGGCCTTAGACACAGATACGCAGTATTTT.

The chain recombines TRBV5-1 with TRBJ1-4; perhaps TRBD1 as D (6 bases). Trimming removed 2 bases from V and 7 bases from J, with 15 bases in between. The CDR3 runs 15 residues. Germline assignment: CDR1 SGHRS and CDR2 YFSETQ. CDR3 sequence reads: CASSLQGSLTEKLFF. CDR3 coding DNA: TGCGCCAGCAGCTTACAGGGATCTCTGACTGAAAAACTGTTTTTT.

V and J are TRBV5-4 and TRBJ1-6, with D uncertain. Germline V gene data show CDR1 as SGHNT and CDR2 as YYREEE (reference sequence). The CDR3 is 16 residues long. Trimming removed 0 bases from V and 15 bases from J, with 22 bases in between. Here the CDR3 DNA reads TGTGCCAGCAGCTTGGGCCCTGGTGGCAGGAATAACGGCCTCCACTTT. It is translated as CASSLGPGGRNNGLHF. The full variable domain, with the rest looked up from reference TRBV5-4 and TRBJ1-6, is ETGVTQSPTHLIKTRGQQVTLRCSSQSGHNTVSWYQQALGQGPQFIFQYYREEENGRGNFPPRFSGLQFPNYSSELNVNALELDDSALYLCASSLGPGGRNNGLHFGNGTRLTVT.

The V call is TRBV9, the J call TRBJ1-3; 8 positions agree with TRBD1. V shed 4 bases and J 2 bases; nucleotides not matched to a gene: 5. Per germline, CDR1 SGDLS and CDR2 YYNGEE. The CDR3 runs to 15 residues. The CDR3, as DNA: TGTGCCAGCAGCCCCGTGACAGGGGCTGGAAACACCATATATTTT. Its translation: CASSPVTGAGNTIYF.

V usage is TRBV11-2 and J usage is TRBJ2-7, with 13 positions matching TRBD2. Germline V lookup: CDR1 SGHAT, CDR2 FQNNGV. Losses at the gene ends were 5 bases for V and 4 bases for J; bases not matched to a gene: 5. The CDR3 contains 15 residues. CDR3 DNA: TGTGCCAGCAGCCGGGGGACTAGCGGGAATTACGAGCAGTACTTC. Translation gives CASSRGTSGNYEQYF.